This entry is about one T cell receptor (beta chain). Its antigen is still unknown. This record belongs to a study of a mutant IDH1 vaccine in newly diagnosed glioma. Overall study: Patients' prior therapy spanned radiotherapy, temozolomide, or both; most underwent both. Findings and caveats of the study: Approximately 95% of patients showed vaccine-induced immune responses across multiple MHC alleles. Pseudoprogression apparently tracked independently of changes in top peripheral T cell clonotypes.

Here immunoSEQ multiplex PCR was the method, and the copy in TCRdb shows in-frame clones only, minus some. The data contain about 98,000 clones, about 87% of them singletons. The time point was: baseline, week 1 (first vaccination visit). Treatment here: pre-vaccination baseline after standard-of-care therapy. Donors had new IDH1-mutant astrocytomas of WHO grade 3 or 4 (ATRX-lost). Sequenced here: PBMCs, sampled from a glioma patient treated with radiotherapy, temozolomide or both. The TCR originated in a woman in her forties or fifties with glioma.

As DNA, the CDR3 is TGTGCCAGCGGGACTAGCGGGAGTTGGGAAGATACGCAGTATTTT. It translates to CASGTSGSWEDTQYF. The chain employs TRBV2 and TRBJ2-3; 14 positions agree with TRBD2. Germline lookup yields CDR1 SNHLY and CDR2 FYNNEI. Trimming at V came to 8 bases and at J to 5 bases, leaving 6 bases not matched to a gene. CDR3 size: 15 residues.